A single sample gave rise to the 30 T cell receptor beta chains below, sequenced in a study of blood T cell repertoires in COVID-19. TCRdb keeps only in-frame clones here, not all; method: immunoSEQ multiplex PCR. Of about 88,000 clones listed, approximately 90% are singletons. Sample: peripheral blood. These receptors all come from a man between 60 and 70 years old with acute or convalescent COVID-19.

The V call is TRBV6-2 or TRBV6-3, the J call TRBJ2-3; D call uncertain. Trimming removed 6 bases from V and 4 bases from J, with 8 bases in between. This CDR3 is 12 amino acids long. CDR1 is MNHEY, CDR2 SVGEGT, per germline. Here the CDR3 DNA reads TGTGCCAGCAGCAATCAGGCAGATACGCAGTATTTT. Translation: CASSNQADTQYF.

The rearrangement uses TRBV7-2 and TRBJ2-5; tentatively, D is TRBD2 (6 bases). There are 13 residues in the CDR3. V was cut by 6 bases and J by 4 bases, with 12 bases left in between. CDR1 and CDR2 from the germline V gene are SGHTA and FQGNSA. Written as DNA, the CDR3 is TGTGCCAGCAGGCGGAGGGAAGGAGAGACCCAGTACTTC. It encodes CASRRREGETQYF.

The chain joins TRBV4-2 to TRBJ2-3; 9 nucleotides align to TRBD1. The CDR3 extends over 16 amino acids. The V gene's germline CDR1 is LGHNA and CDR2 YNFKEQ. V shed 0 bases and J 6 bases; nucleotides not matched to a gene: 7. The CDR3 sequence: CASSQDEGTGLDTQYF. The DNA for the CDR3 is TGTGCCAGCAGCCAAGATGAGGGGACAGGGTTGGATACGCAGTATTTT.

The chain recombines TRBV28 with TRBJ1-4; a possible D gene is TRBD1 (6 bases). V gave up 2 bases and J gave up 8 bases, with 12 bases separating them. The CDR3 is made up of 14 amino acids. Germline CDR1 is MDHEN and CDR2 is SYDVKM. CDR3: CASSLTGGGEKLFF. CDR3 DNA sequence: TGTGCCAGCAGTTTAACTGGGGGCGGGGAAAAACTGTTTTTT.

The V gene is TRBV7-2, the J gene TRBJ2-3; 16 bases match TRBD2. Germline CDR1 and CDR2: SGHTA and FQGNSA. Unmatched junction bases numbered 6, after V lost 0 bases and J lost 3 bases. This CDR3 spans 19 amino acids. CDR3 DNA: TGTGCCAGCAGCTTAGCGGGGGGACTAGCGGGAGGGCTTACAGATACGCAGTATTTT. Translated, it gives CASSLAGGLAGGLTDTQYF.

The chain recombines TRBV5-1 with TRBJ2-5, with 16 bases aligning to TRBD2. J lost 5 bases, V lost 4 bases, and 8 bases had no gene match. CDR1 is SGHRS, CDR2 YFSETQ, per germline. The length of the CDR3 is 17 residues. The chain's CDR3 is CASSPGLAGGLSETQYF. The CDR3 region has the DNA TGCGCCAGCAGCCCGGGACTAGCGGGAGGGCTGAGTGAGACCCAGTACTTC.

V and J are TRBV7-8 and TRBJ2-1; TRBD2 might be the D (5 bases). This CDR3 has 15 residues. The germline CDR1 and CDR2 sequences are SGHVS and FQNEAQ. V lost 6 bases and J 4 bases, leaving 16 bases between the germline ends. For the CDR3, the DNA is TGTGCCAGCAGTCCTAGCACGGTTACGTACAATGAGCAGTTCTTC. Translating gives CASSPSTVTYNEQFF.

This clone came up once. The chain employs TRBV10-3 and TRBJ2-1; 10 nucleotides agree with TRBD2. The CDR3 sequence is 17 residues long. V lost 8 bases and J lost 4; bases outside the gene matches: 14. Germline CDR1 ENHRY, CDR2 SYGVKD. In DNA form, the CDR3 reads TGTGCCATCGGGGGGCTAGCGGGAGAAACAACTTACAATGAGCAGTTCTTC. It is translated as CAIGGLAGETTYNEQFF.

The chain links TRBV19 to TRBJ2-7; the D gene is possibly TRBD1 (6 bases). Trimming pared 5 bases from V and 1 base from J, leaving 9 bases between. Per the germline V gene, CDR1 is LNHDA and CDR2 is SQIVND (reference sequence). This CDR3 comprises 13 residues. DNA for the CDR3: TGTGCCAGTAGTTGGGACAAATCCTACGAGCAGTACTTC. Translated, it gives CASSWDKSYEQYF.

This chain uses TRBV6-2 or TRBV6-3 with TRBJ1-2, with 7 bases aligning to TRBD1. Germline CDR1 and CDR2: MNHEY and SVGEGT. J lost 4 bases, V lost 5 bases, and 10 bases had no gene match. The CDR3 is 15 amino acids. The CDR3 loop is CASSGGDSYAYGYTF. CDR3 in DNA: TGTGCCAGCAGTGGAGGGGACAGCTACGCCTATGGCTACACCTTC.

The chain is built from TRBV10-2 and TRBJ2-3; D possibly corresponds to TRBD2 (5 bases). Germline V lookup: CDR1 WSHSY, CDR2 SAAADI. V gave up 6 bases and J gave up 0 bases, with 13 bases separating them. The CDR3 spans 15 residues. The CDR3 protein is CASRLGPISTDTQYF. In DNA, the CDR3 is TGCGCCAGCAGACTAGGCCCGATTAGCACAGATACGCAGTATTTT.

V is TRBV11-2 and J is TRBJ1-1, with 11 nucleotides matching TRBD1. The V segment lost 4 bases and the J segment 5 bases; nucleotides outside the gene matches: 9. Germline values: CDR1 SGHAT, CDR2 FQNNGV. The CDR3 sequence is 16 residues long. CDR3 bases: TGTGCCAGCAGCTCAGCAGGGACAGGGGGGGGTACTGAAGCTTTCTTT. It specifies CASSSAGTGGGTEAFF.

This chain connects TRBV5-5 to TRBJ2-7, with D possibly being TRBD1 (6 bases). There are 15 residues in the CDR3. In germline, CDR1 is SGHKS, CDR2 YYEKEE (reference sequence). V dropped 3 bases and J dropped 0 bases, with 13 bases sitting between them. CDR3 DNA: TGTGCCAGCAGCTCGACCGGGACACCCTCCTACGAGCAGTACTTC. Translating it yields CASSSTGTPSYEQYF.

This clone was counted only a few times. The rearrangement joins TRBV13 to TRBJ2-1, with 7 nucleotides matching TRBD2. The CDR3 runs 15 residues. V trimming: 4 bases; J trimming: 5 bases; junction bases outside the gene matches: 8. Germline V lookup: CDR1 PRHDT, CDR2 FYEKMQ (reference sequence). Here the CDR3 reads CASSSPTAGHNEQFF. For the CDR3, the DNA is TGTGCCAGCAGCTCCCCGACAGCGGGGCACAATGAGCAGTTCTTC.

J is TRBJ1-6 and V is TRBV7-2; D might be TRBD1 (6 bases). V lost 0 bases to trimming and J lost 8 bases, with 8 bases between them. This CDR3 contains 14 residues. The germline V gene has CDR1 SGHTA and CDR2 FQGNSA. In DNA, the CDR3 is TGTGCCAGCAGCTTAGCGGGGGCGTATTCACCCCTCCACTTT. Translation gives CASSLAGAYSPLHF.

This clone has a single count. This sequence joins TRBV3-1 (or the pseudogene TRBV3-2) and TRBJ2-3; 10 bases align to TRBD2. The V gene end was trimmed by 0 bases and the J gene end by 0 bases; junction bases not matched to a gene: 9. The CDR3 runs to 19 residues. Germline V gene data show CDR1 as LGHDT and CDR2 as YNNKEL (reference sequence). The CDR3: CASSQETSGSGRSTDTQYF. The CDR3 DNA reads as TGTGCCAGCAGCCAAGAGACTAGCGGGTCGGGGAGGAGCACAGATACGCAGTATTTT.

This chain joins TRBV5-1 and TRBJ1-4; D perhaps matches TRBD1 (6 bases). CDR1 and CDR2 from the germline V gene are SGHRS and YFSETQ. The CDR3 length is 15 residues. The ends were cut back, 4 bases at V and 2 bases at J, with 12 bases in the middle. CDR3 nucleotides: TGCGCCAGCAGCATAACAGGGTCGACTAATGAAAAACTGTTTTTT. Encoded protein: CASSITGSTNEKLFF.

V is TRBV19 and J is TRBJ2-1, with 7 bases fitting TRBD2. The trim removed 7 bases at V and 9 bases at J, leaving 9 bases unmatched. The germline gives CDR1 LNHDA, CDR2 SQIVND (reference sequence). The CDR3 totals 13 residues. Here the CDR3 DNA reads TGTGCCAGTAACGGGAGGTTCGGGGTTGAGCAGTTCTTC. Its protein product is CASNGRFGVEQFF.

This chain links TRBV4-1 with TRBJ1-1; TRBD1 agrees at 8 bases. J gave up 1 base and V 4 bases, and 11 bases lay outside the gene matches. The CDR3 consists of 17 residues. Germline V gene data show CDR1 as MGHRA and CDR2 as YSYEKL. The CDR3 DNA follows: TGCGCCAGCAGCCGGACAGGGCTTCGGGTAGGGAACACTGAAGCTTTCTTT. Protein product: CASSRTGLRVGNTEAFF.

CDR3 residues: CASAPDRAHGQPQHF. DNA for the CDR3: TGTGCTAGTGCCCCCGACAGGGCCCATGGGCAGCCCCAGCATTTT. This chain joins TRBV12-5 and TRBJ1-5; 7 nucleotides agree with TRBD1. Germline loops: CDR1 LGHNT, CDR2 FRNRAP. CDR3 length equals 15 residues. V lost 7 bases, J lost 7 bases, and 13 bases stayed unmatched.

The chain employs TRBV10-1 and TRBJ1-5; the match to TRBD1 covers 10 bases. Trimming removed 8 bases from V and 5 bases from J; junction bases left unmatched: 0. The CDR3 length is 12 residues. Germline V gene sequence: CDR1 WNHNN, CDR2 SYGVQD (reference sequence). This CDR3 reads CASGTGDQPQHF. The CDR3 DNA reads as TGCGCCAGCGGGACAGGGGATCAGCCCCAGCATTTT.

The J gene is TRBJ2-3, the V gene TRBV27, with a tentative D call TRBD1 (6 bases). CDR1 is MNHEY and CDR2 is SMNVEV in the germline V gene (reference sequence). The CDR3 spans 18 residues. V lost 6 bases and J 4 bases, leaving 26 bases between the germline ends. This CDR3 reads CASSPTRVPARGADTQYF. Written as DNA, the CDR3 is TGTGCCAGCAGCCCCACCCGGGTCCCTGCCAGGGGAGCAGATACGCAGTATTTT.

This chain links TRBV7-9 with TRBJ2-1; 7 bases line up with TRBD2. CDR1 is SEHNR and CDR2 is FQNEAQ in the germline V gene (reference sequence). This CDR3 spans 14 amino acids. V trimming: 8 bases; J trimming: 10 bases; junction bases outside the gene matches: 14. The chain's CDR3 is CASGQGGRALEQFF. CDR3 in DNA: TGTGCCAGCGGCCAAGGAGGGAGGGCCTTAGAGCAGTTCTTC.

The gene calls are TRBV10-3 and TRBJ2-3; the match to TRBD2 covers 11 bases. The V segment lost 4 bases and the J segment 6 bases; nucleotides outside the gene matches: 3. Per the germline V gene, CDR1 is ENHRY and CDR2 is SYGVKD. This CDR3 spans 14 amino acids. The DNA for the CDR3 is TGTGCCATCAGTGTGACTAGCGGGGAGGATACGCAGTATTTT. This gives the protein CAISVTSGEDTQYF.

The chain has TRBV5-6 and TRBJ1-3; 9 bases match TRBD1. Per germline, CDR1 SGHDT and CDR2 YYEEEE. The trim removed 2 bases at V and 4 bases at J, leaving 7 bases unmatched. The CDR3 runs to 16 residues. The CDR3 loop reads CASSLPGQGPGNTIYF. As DNA, the CDR3 is TGTGCCAGCAGCTTACCGGGACAGGGTCCCGGAAACACCATATATTTT.

V usage is TRBV4-2 and J usage is TRBJ2-1; 13 nucleotides agree with TRBD2. This CDR3 has 17 amino acids. V gave up 4 bases and J gave up 2 bases; unmatched junction bases: 5. From germline, CDR1 is LGHNA and CDR2 YNFKEQ. The DNA of the CDR3 is TGTGCCAGCAGCCCCACACTAGCGGGAGGGCCCTACAATGAGCAGTTCTTC. Translating it yields CASSPTLAGGPYNEQFF.

The chain uses TRBV11-1 and TRBJ2-5, with 7 bases lining up with TRBD1. The trim removed 5 bases at V and 5 bases at J, leaving 2 bases unmatched. Looked up from germline, CDR1 is SGHAT and CDR2 is FQDESV (reference sequence). The CDR3 runs 12 residues. CDR3 sequence reads: CASSRGPETQYF. The DNA of the CDR3 is TGTGCCAGCAGCAGGGGGCCTGAGACCCAGTACTTC.

This chain connects TRBV7-2 to TRBJ2-1; 14 nucleotides agree with TRBD2. The CDR3 has 18 residues. CDR1 and CDR2 (germline): SGHTA, FQGNSA. The J segment lost 9 bases and the V segment lost 5 bases, leaving 15 bases of the junction unmatched. CDR3 in amino acids: CASSAGTSGRDWSIEQFF. For the CDR3, the DNA is TGTGCCAGCAGCGCCGGGACTAGCGGGAGAGATTGGTCCATTGAGCAGTTCTTC.

The chain is built from TRBV19 and TRBJ1-6; 8 positions agree with TRBD1. CDR3 length: 12 residues. Germline loops: CDR1 LNHDA, CDR2 SQIVND (reference sequence). The V and J ends lost 8 bases and 8 bases, in that order; junction bases with no gene match: 2. CDR3 in DNA: TGTGCCAGTGGGGACAGGTATTCACCCCTCCACTTT. Its protein is CASGDRYSPLHF.

This clone showed up just once. The chain combines TRBV27 with TRBJ2-7; TRBD2 matches 11 bases. The germline CDR1 and CDR2 sequences are MNHEY and SMNVEV (reference sequence). The CDR3 is 15 amino acids. The V gene end was trimmed by 6 bases and the J gene end by 4 bases; junction bases not matched to a gene: 8. CDR3 sequence (DNA): TGTGCCAGCAGCCCAGGGACTAGCGGAAATTACGAGCAGTACTTC. This codes for CASSPGTSGNYEQYF.